This TCR beta chain was captured by sequencing in a study of shared clonotypes between healthy human individuals. Method: immunoSEQ multiplex PCR; TCRdb's copy keeps in-frame clones and lacks some. The sample carries about 1.9 million clones, about 94% recorded once. Positively selected for CCR7, the CD45RO-negative cells used as naive CD8 cells excluded terminally differentiated effector memory CD45RA+ cells. Germline V gene sequence: CDR1 SEHNR, CDR2 FQNEAQ (reference sequence). Trimming took 1 base from V and 9 from J, leaving 14 bases between them. The CDR3 covers 14 residues. The material sequenced was naive CD8+ T cells from PBMCs. The receptor was derived from a man aged 18 to 29 in good health. Some clones in this sample may be carry-over from other donors' samples. The V call is TRBV7-9, the J call TRBJ2-3, with D unclear. This CDR3 is CASSLEHLPRTQYF. DNA of the CDR3: TGTGCCAGCAGCTTAGAGCACCTTCCGCGCACGCAGTATTTT.